This T cell receptor (beta chain) came from a study of blood T cell repertoires in COVID-19. Assay: immunoSEQ multiplex PCR; the TCRdb copy retains only in-frame clones and omits some. The table has about 200,000 clones, approximately 84% seen once. Trimming shortened V by 4 bases and J by 9 bases, and 16 bases separated the two germline ends. Germline CDR1 and CDR2: SGDLS and YYNGEE. The CDR3 covers 14 residues. Sequencing was done on a sample of peripheral blood. The receptor comes from a man aged 35 to 55 with active or convalescent COVID-19. The rearrangement uses TRBV9 and TRBJ2-2; D remains unclear. The CDR3 region is CASSPAGTPRELFF. CDR3 nucleotide sequence: TGTGCCAGCAGCCCTGCTGGCACCCCGAGGGAGCTGTTTTTT.